The 2 T cell receptor beta chains below all came from one sample that was sequenced in a study of T cell repertoires in cytomegalovirus infection (dated 2019 in TCRdb). The run used an Illumina HiSeq 1500. In-frame beta chains were kept once TCRdb had trimmed the public reads at Q25 with fastp and called clones with MiXCR. Rows are combined by CDR3 protein, so each entry shows the most common genes and DNA. Counted in this sample were roughly 150,000 distinct CDR3 sequences; 23% of them appeared once. Roughly 9.8% of the sample is held by the ten biggest clonotypes. The sample consisted of PBMCs. The receptors were sampled from a human donor in good health (CMV status not recorded). Some clones in this sample may be carry-over from other donors' samples.

This clonotype has ten or more counts. The rearrangement uses TRBV7-8 and TRBJ1-5; 10 bases line up with TRBD1. The CDR3 runs 15 residues. The J segment lost 7 bases and the V segment lost 5 bases, leaving 8 bases of the junction unmatched. CDR1 SGHVS and CDR2 FQNEAQ come from the germline V gene. CDR3 coding DNA: TGTGCCAGCAGCCCGGACAGGGGGTCTAAGCAGCCCCAGCATTTT. The encoded protein is CASSPDRGSKQPQHF.

Only a few counts were recorded for this clonotype. This chain connects TRBV19 to TRBJ1-1; tentatively, D is TRBD1 (5 bases). The CDR3 contains 11 residues. V was cut by 5 bases and J by 8 bases, with 9 bases left in between. Germline CDR1 LNHDA, CDR2 SQIVND (reference sequence). The CDR3 DNA reads TGTGCCAGTAGTGGGGGAGCCGAAGCTTTCTTT. This encodes CASSGGAEAFF. The entire variable domain, with the rest obtained from reference TRBV19 and TRBJ1-1, is as follows: DGGITQSPKYLFRKEGQNVTLSCEQNLNHDAMYWYRQDPGQGLRLIYYSQIVNDFQKGDIAEGYSVSREKKESFPLTVTSAQKNPTAFYLCASSGGAEAFFGQGTRLTVV.